This T cell receptor beta chain was captured by sequencing in a study of cytomegalovirus exposure and HLA in healthy donors. It was with 60 Vbeta and 13 Jbeta primers that the PCR ran. Generated by immunoSEQ multiplex PCR, the TCRdb table keeps only in-frame clones and is missing some. The specimen's table records fewer than 40,000 clones. Notes on this clone: Antigen specificity is unknown.

Overall study findings and caveats: Among TCR sequences, most were rare, though some public TCRs appeared in many donors.

Sequencing was performed on PBMCs. This receptor was taken from a woman aged 40 to 49 in good health and CMV-seropositive.

For the CDR3, the DNA is TGTGCCAGCTCACCATCGAGCGCTCAGCCCCAGCATTTT. Translation gives CASSPSSAQPQHF. This sequence joins TRBV18 and TRBJ1-5; D gene ambiguous. CDR3 length: 13 amino acids. V lost 2 bases and J 6 bases, leaving 8 bases between the germline ends. Germline CDR1 KGHSH, CDR2 LQKENI. The full variable domain, completed using reference TRBV18 and TRBJ1-5, is NAGVMQNPRHLVRRRGQEARLRCSPMKGHSHVYWYRQLPEEGLKFMVYLQKENIIDESGMPKERFSAEFPKEGPSILRIQQVVRGDSAAYFCASSPSSAQPQHFGDGTRLSIL.